This entry describes one TCR beta chain. This receptor's antigen is unknown. No much larger clone exists at a distance of one base, and base qualities are not known. V drops 6 bases and J drops 4 bases, leaving 10 bases in between. CDR1 and CDR2 are read off the germline V gene as SGHRS and YFSETQ. The CDR3 runs 12 residues from the cysteine to the phenylalanine. Only CDR3 DNA remains: 36 bases, in frame from the first base. The sequencer listed for this sample is Illumina NovaSeq 6000. TCR cDNA was synthesized by 5'RACE template switching, which introduced a universal primer site and unique molecular identifiers. Priming for cDNA synthesis came from both the TCR alpha and TCR beta constant segments. Libraries were amplified in two PCR steps, with sample barcodes and sequencing adapters added in the second step. Sequencing of libraries was performed on Illumina HiSeq 2500 (2x100 bp) or NovaSeq (2x150 bp). Regarding the original processing steps: Reads were demultiplexed and collapsed into UMI consensus sequences with MIGEC, and V(D)J alignment was performed with MiXCR. Clonotypes responding to the vaccine were identified with edgeR on replicate PBMC samples, with the criteria of FDR below 0.01 and a log2 fold change above 5 up to day 15. Bulk clonotypes were assigned CD4 or CD8 identity according to which sequenced CD4 or CD8 repertoire held them at higher abundance. Clones were called with MiXCR by TCRdb after fastp trimmed the public reads at Q25, and only in-frame beta chains were retained. Every CDR3 protein is listed once, alongside the most common genes and DNA of its rows. The V and J calls were determined by TCRdb, not by the authors. This sample has 250,000 to 300,000 distinct CDR3 sequences in its table, and around 8.6% of those were observed once. The biggest ten clones account for approximately 3.5% of the sample.

This entry is derived from a study of T cells after yellow fever vaccination (dated by TCRdb to 2018 to 2020). Notes on the research overall: Libraries from fractions with low cell numbers were prepared with the SMART-Seq v4 Ultra Low Input RNA kit. Two healthy male donors, one aged 18 to 29 and one aged 30 to 40 years, made up the cohort. To track T-cell clones before and after primary and booster YFV17D yellow fever vaccination, bulk TCR alpha and beta repertoires were sequenced longitudinally. Bulk PBMC replicates and cell subsets were isolated from blood drawn at multiple timepoints before and after both primary and secondary immunization. Study-level results and caveats: Only a couple of donors were included in the study, so the extent to which the findings can be generalized is limited. After the booster, most of the clones that had expanded following primary vaccination were detected again (almost 98% of CD4 and around 90% of CD8), which suggests that memory was broadly maintained. Because abundant contaminating clonotypes from the bulk population could be contained in FACS-sorted repertoires, computational filtering was required. The secondary T-cell response was weaker than the primary response but faster, peaking on day 5 instead of day 15. A small share of clonotypes occurred in both CD4 and CD8 compartments, likely arising from convergent recombination.

The treatment or condition label on this specimen signifies: live attenuated yellow fever vaccine strain. A standard Ficoll-Paque protocol was used to isolate PBMCs from peripheral blood. Dynabeads CD4 and CD8 positive selection kits were used to isolate the CD4 and CD8 T-cell fractions. TriZol was used to extract RNA from bulk PBMCs, CD4 and CD8 fractions, and dextramer-positive and dextramer-negative fractions. This specimen consisted of CD4+ T cells sorted from PBMCs, obtained 5 days after the yellow fever booster vaccination. The receptor was derived from a man aged 18 to 29 who received the YFV17D yellow fever vaccine. The rearrangement joined TRBV5-1 to TRBJ2-5; TRBD2 is possibly the D segment (5 matching bases). The CDR3 has the sequence CASTLEGETQYF. The nucleotide sequence reads as follows: TGCGCCAGCACCCTTGAGGGAGAGACCCAGTACTTC.